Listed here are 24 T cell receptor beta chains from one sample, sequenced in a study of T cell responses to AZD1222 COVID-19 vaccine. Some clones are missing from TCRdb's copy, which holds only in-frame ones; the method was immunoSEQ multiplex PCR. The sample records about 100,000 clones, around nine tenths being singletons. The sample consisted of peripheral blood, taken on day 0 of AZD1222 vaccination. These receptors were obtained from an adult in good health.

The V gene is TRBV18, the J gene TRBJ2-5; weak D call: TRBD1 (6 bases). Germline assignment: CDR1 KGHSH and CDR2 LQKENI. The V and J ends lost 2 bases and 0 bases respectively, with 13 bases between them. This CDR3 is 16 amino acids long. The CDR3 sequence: CASSPLQGKYQETQYF. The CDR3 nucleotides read TGTGCCAGCTCACCATTACAGGGAAAGTACCAAGAGACCCAGTACTTC. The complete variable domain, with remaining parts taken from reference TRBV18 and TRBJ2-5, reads NAGVMQNPRHLVRRRGQEARLRCSPMKGHSHVYWYRQLPEEGLKFMVYLQKENIIDESGMPKERFSAEFPKEGPSILRIQQVVRGDSAAYFCASSPLQGKYQETQYFGPGTRLLVL.

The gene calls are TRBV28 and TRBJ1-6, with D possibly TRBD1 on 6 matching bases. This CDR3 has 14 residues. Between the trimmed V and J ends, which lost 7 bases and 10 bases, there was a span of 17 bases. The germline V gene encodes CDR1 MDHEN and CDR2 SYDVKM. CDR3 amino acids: CASTRRRGSSPLHF. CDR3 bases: TGTGCCAGCACCCGTCGCAGGGGAAGCTCACCCCTCCACTTT.

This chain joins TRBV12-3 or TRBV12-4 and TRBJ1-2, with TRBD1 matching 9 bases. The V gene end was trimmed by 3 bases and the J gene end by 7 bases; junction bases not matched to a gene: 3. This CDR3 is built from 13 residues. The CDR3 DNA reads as TGTGCCAGCAGTTTCGCACAGGGGGCTGGCTACACCTTC. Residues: CASSFAQGAGYTF.

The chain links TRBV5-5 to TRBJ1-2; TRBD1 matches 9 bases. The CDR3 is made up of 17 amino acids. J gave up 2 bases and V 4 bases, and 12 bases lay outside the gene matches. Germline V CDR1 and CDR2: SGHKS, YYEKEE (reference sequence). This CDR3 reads CASSQTRGQGKNYGYTF. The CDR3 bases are TGTGCCAGCAGCCAGACCCGAGGACAGGGGAAAAACTATGGCTACACCTTC.

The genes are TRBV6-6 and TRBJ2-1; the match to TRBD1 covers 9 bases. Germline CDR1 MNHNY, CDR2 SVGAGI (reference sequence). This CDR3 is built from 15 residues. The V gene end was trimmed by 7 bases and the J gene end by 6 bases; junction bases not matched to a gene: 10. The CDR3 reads CASNQDRGGFNEQFF. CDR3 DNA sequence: TGTGCCAGCAATCAGGACAGGGGAGGATTCAATGAGCAGTTCTTC.

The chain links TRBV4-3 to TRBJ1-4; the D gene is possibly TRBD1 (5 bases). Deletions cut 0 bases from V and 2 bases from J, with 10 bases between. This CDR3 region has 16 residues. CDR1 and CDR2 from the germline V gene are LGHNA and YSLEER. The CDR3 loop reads CASSQDGGATNEKLFF. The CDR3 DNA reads TGCGCCAGCAGCCAAGATGGGGGTGCGACTAATGAAAAACTGTTTTTT.

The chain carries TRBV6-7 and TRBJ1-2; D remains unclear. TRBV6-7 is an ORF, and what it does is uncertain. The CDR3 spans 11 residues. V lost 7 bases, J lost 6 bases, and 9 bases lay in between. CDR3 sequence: CASTADHGYTF. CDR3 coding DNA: TGTGCCAGCACAGCAGACCATGGCTACACCTTC.

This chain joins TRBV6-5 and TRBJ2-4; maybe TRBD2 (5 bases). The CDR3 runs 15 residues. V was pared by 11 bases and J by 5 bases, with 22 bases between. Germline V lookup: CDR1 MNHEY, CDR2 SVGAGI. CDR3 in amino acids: CAAESGTSTQNIQYF. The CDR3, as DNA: TGTGCCGCGGAAAGCGGTACCTCAACCCAAAACATTCAGTACTTC.

This CDR3 reads CASSQTSGSLNEQFF. DNA for the CDR3: TGTGCCAGTAGCCAGACTAGCGGGAGCCTCAATGAGCAGTTCTTC. V and J are TRBV19 and TRBJ2-1, with 12 bases aligning to TRBD2. The CDR3 contains 15 residues. V shed 6 bases and J 6 bases; nucleotides not matched to a gene: 6. In germline, CDR1 is LNHDA, CDR2 SQIVND (reference sequence). The entire variable domain, with the rest obtained from reference TRBV19 and TRBJ2-1, is as follows: DGGITQSPKYLFRKEGQNVTLSCEQNLNHDAMYWYRQDPGQGLRLIYYSQIVNDFQKGDIAEGYSVSREKKESFPLTVTSAQKNPTAFYLCASSQTSGSLNEQFFGPGTRLTVL.

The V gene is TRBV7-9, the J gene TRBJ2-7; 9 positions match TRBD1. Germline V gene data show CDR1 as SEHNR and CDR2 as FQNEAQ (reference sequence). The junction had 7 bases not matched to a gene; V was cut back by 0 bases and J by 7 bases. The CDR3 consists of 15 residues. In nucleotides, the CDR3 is TGTGCCAGCAGCTTAGCCTGGGACAGGGCGAGGGAGCAGTACTTC. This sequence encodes CASSLAWDRAREQYF.

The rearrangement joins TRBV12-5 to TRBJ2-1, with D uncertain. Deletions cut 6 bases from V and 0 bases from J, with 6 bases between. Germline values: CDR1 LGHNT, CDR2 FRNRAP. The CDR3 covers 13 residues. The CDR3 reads CASGVSSYNEQFF. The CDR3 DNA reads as TGTGCTAGTGGGGTTTCCTCCTACAATGAGCAGTTCTTC.

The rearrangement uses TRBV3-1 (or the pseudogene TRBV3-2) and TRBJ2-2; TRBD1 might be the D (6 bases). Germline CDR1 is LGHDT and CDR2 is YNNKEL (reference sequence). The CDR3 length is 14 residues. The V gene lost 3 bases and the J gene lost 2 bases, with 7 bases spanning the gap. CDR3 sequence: CASSHRGNTGELFF. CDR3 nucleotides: TGTGCCAGCAGCCACAGGGGAAACACCGGGGAGCTGTTTTTT.

CDR3 amino acids: CASSHDRGQETQYF. CDR3 sequence (DNA): TGCGCCAGCAGCCACGACAGGGGGCAAGAGACCCAGTACTTC. The chain links TRBV5-1 to TRBJ2-5; 9 positions agree with TRBD1. Trimming took 4 bases from V and 2 from J; bases not matched to a gene: 3. The CDR3 spans 14 residues. Per germline, CDR1 SGHRS and CDR2 YFSETQ. The variable domain in full, completed from reference TRBV5-1 and TRBJ2-5, reads KAGVTQTPRYLIKTRGQQVTLSCSPISGHRSVSWYQQTPGQGLQFLFEYFSETQRNKGNFPGRFSGRQFSNSRSEMNVSTLELGDSALYLCASSHDRGQETQYFGPGTRLLVL.

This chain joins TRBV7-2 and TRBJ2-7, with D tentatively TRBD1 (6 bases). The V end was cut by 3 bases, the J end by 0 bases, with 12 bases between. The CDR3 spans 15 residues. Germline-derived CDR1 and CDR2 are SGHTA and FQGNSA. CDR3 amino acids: CASSLDSSTSYEQYF. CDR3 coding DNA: TGTGCCAGCAGCTTGGACAGCAGCACCTCCTACGAGCAGTACTTC.

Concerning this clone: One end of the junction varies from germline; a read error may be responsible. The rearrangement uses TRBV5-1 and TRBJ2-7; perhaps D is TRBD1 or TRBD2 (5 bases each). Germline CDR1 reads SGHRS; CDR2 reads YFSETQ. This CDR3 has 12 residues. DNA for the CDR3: TGCGCCAGCAGGTTGGGGGTCTACGAGCAGTACTTC. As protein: CASRLGVYEQYF.

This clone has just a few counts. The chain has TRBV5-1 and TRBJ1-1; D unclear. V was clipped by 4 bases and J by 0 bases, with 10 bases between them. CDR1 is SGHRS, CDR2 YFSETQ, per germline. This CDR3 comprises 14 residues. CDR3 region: CASSLDGLNTEAFF. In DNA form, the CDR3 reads TGCGCCAGCAGCCTGGACGGATTGAACACTGAAGCTTTCTTT.

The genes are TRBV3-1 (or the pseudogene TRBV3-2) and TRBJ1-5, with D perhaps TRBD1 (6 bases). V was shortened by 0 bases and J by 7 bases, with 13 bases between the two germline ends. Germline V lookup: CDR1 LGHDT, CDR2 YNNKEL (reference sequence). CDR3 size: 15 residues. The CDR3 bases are TGTGCCAGCAGCCAAGATTCTGGGGGCGGGCAGCCCCAGCATTTT. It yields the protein CASSQDSGGGQPQHF.

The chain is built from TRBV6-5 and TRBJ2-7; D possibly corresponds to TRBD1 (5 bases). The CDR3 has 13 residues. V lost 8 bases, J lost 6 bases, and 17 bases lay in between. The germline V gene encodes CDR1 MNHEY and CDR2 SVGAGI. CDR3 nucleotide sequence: TGTGCCAGCCTTGCCACGCCCAGGGCCGAGCAGTACTTC. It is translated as CASLATPRAEQYF.

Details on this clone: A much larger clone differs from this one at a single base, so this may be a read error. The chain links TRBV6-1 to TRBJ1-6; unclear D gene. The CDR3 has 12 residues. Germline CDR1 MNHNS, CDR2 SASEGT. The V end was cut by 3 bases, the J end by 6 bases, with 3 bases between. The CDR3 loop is CASSDPNSPLHF. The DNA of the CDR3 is TGTGCCAGCAGTGACCCTAATTCACCCCTCCACTTT.

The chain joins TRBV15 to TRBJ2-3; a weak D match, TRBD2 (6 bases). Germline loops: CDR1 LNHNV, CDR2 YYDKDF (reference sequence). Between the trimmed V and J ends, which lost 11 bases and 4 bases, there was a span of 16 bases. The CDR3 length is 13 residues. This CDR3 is CAAGRKVADTQYF. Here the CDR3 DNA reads TGTGCCGCGGGGCGGAAAGTGGCAGATACGCAGTATTTT.

The CDR3 nucleotides read TGTGCCAGCAGCTTGCTCAGACTAGCGAGCAATGAGCAGTTCTTC. The encoded protein is CASSLLRLASNEQFF. The V and J genes are TRBV5-6 and TRBJ2-1; the match to TRBD2 covers 8 bases. Per germline, CDR1 SGHDT and CDR2 YYEEEE. The CDR3 sequence is 15 residues long. Trimming removed 1 base from V and 6 bases from J; junction bases left unmatched: 6. The whole variable domain, remainder taken from reference TRBV5-6 and TRBJ2-1, is DAGVTQSPTHLIKTRGQQVTLRCSPKSGHDTVSWYQQALGQGPQFIFQYYEEEERQRGNFPDRFSGHQFPNYSSELNVNALLLGDSALYLCASSLLRLASNEQFFGPGTRLTVL.

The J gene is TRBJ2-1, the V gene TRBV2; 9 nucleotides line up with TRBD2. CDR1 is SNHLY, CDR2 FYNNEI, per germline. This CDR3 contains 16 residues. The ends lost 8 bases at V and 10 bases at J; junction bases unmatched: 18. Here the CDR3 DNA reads TGTGCCAGCGACTACCCCAGTAGCGGGAGATGGGGGGAGCAGTTCTTC. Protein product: CASDYPSSGRWGEQFF.

CDR3 DNA: TGTGCCAGCAGTTTAAATCGACAGGGGGCCGCTTTCTTT. This gives the protein CASSLNRQGAAFF. The genes are TRBV27 and TRBJ1-1; TRBD1 agrees at 10 bases. CDR3 length: 13 amino acids. Germline CDR1 MNHEY, CDR2 SMNVEV (reference sequence). V gave up 2 bases and J gave up 11 bases; unmatched junction bases: 5.

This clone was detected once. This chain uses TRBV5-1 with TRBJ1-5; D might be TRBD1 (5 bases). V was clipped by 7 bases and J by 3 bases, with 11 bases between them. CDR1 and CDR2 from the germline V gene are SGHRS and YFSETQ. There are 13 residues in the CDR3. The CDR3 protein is CASSRDLNQPQHF. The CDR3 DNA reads TGCGCCAGCTCGCGGGACCTCAATCAGCCCCAGCATTTT. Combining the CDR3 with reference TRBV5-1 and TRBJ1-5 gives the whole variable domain KAGVTQTPRYLIKTRGQQVTLSCSPISGHRSVSWYQQTPGQGLQFLFEYFSETQRNKGNFPGRFSGRQFSNSRSEMNVSTLELGDSALYLCASSRDLNQPQHFGDGTRLSIL.